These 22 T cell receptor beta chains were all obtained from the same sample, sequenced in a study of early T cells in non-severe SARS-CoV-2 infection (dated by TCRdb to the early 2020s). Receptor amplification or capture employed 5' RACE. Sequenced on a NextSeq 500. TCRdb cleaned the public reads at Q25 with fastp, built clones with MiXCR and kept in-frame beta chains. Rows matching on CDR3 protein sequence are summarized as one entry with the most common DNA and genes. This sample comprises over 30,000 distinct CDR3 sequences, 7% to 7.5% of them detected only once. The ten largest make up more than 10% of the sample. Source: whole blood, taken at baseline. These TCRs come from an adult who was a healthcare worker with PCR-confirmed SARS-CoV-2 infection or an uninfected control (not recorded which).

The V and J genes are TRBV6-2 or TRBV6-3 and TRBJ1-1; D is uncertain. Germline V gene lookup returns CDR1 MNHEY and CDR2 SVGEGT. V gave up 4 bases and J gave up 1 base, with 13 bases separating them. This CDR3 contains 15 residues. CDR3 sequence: CASSWNGITNTEAFF. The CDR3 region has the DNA TGTGCCAGCAGTTGGAACGGGATAACGAACACTGAAGCTTTCTTT.

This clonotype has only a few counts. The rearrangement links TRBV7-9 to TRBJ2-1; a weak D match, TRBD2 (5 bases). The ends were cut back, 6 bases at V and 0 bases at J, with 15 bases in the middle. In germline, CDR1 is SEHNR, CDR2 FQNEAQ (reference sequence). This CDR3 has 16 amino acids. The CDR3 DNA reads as TGTGCCAGCAGTCCTAGCAGGAGCAGCTCCTACAATGAGCAGTTCTTC. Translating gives CASSPSRSSSYNEQFF.

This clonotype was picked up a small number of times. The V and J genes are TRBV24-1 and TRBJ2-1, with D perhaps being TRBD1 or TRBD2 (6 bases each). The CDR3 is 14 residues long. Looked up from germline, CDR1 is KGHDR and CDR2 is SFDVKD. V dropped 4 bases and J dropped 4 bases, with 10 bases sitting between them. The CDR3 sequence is CATSEGGSYNEQFF. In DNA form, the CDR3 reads TGTGCCACCAGTGAAGGGGGGTCGTACAATGAGCAGTTCTTC.

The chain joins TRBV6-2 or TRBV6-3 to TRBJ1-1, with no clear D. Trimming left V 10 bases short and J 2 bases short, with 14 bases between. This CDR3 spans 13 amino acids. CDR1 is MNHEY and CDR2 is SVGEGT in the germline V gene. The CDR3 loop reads CAIGGLENTEAFF. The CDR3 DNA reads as TGTGCCATAGGCGGGCTCGAAAACACTGAAGCTTTCTTT.

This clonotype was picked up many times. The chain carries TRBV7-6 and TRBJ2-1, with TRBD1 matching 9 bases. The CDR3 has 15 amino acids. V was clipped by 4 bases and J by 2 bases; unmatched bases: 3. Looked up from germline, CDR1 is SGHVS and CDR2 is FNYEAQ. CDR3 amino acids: CASSSRQGAYNEQFF. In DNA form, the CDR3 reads TGTGCCAGCAGCTCAAGACAGGGGGCCTACAATGAGCAGTTCTTC.

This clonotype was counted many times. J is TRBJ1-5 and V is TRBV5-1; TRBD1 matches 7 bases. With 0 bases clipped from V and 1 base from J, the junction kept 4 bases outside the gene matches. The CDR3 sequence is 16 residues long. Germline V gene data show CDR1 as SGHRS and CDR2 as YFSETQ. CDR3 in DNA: TGCGCCAGCAGCTTGGCCCCGACAGGGAGCAATCAGCCCCAGCATTTT. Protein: CASSLAPTGSNQPQHF. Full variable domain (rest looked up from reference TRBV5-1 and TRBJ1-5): KAGVTQTPRYLIKTRGQQVTLSCSPISGHRSVSWYQQTPGQGLQFLFEYFSETQRNKGNFPGRFSGRQFSNSRSEMNVSTLELGDSALYLCASSLAPTGSNQPQHFGDGTRLSIL.

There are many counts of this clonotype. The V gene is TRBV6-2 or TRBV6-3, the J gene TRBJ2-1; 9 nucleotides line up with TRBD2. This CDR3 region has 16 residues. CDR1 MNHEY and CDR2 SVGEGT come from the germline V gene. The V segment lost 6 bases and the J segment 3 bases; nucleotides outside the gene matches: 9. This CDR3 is CASSRLAGVLYNEQFF. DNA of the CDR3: TGTGCCAGCAGCCGATTAGCGGGAGTGCTCTACAATGAGCAGTTCTTC.

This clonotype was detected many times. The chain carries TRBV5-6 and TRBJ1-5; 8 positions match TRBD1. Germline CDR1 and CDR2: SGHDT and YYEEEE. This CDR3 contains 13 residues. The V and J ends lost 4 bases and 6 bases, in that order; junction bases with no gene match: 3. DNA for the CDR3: TGTGCCAGCAGCCAACAGGGGGGTCAGCCCCAGCATTTT. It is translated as CASSQQGGQPQHF.

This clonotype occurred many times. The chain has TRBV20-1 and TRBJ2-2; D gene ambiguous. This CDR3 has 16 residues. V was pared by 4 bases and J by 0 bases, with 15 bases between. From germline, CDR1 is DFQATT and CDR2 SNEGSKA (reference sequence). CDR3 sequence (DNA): TGCAGTGCTACCGCCCGGCTAGAGCCGAACACCGGGGAGCTGTTTTTT. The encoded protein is CSATARLEPNTGELFF.

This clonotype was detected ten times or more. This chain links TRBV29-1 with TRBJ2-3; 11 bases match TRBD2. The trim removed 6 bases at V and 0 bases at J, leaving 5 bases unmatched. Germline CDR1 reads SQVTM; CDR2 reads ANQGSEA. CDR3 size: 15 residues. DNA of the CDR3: TGCAGCGTCGAGACTAGCGGGGCAAGCACAGATACGCAGTATTTT. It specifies CSVETSGASTDTQYF.

The CDR3 sequence is CASSLQRNQPQHF. The DNA of the CDR3 is TGTGCCAGCAGCTTGCAGAGAAATCAGCCCCAGCATTTT. J is TRBJ1-5 and V is TRBV5-6, with unresolved D. Germline lookup yields CDR1 SGHDT and CDR2 YYEEEE. This CDR3 contains 13 residues. The V and J ends lost 1 base and 4 bases respectively, with 6 bases between them.

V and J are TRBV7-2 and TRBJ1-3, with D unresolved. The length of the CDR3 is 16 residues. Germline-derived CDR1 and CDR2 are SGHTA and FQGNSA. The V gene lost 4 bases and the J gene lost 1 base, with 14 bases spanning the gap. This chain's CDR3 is CASSSRRAGSGNTIYF. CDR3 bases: TGTGCCAGCAGCTCGCGGAGGGCGGGTTCTGGAAACACCATATATTTT.

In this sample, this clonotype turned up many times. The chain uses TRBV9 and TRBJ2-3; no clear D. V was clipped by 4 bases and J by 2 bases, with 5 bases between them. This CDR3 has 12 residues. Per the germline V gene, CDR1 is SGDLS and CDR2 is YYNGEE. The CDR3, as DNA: TGTGCCAGCAGCCCTACCACAGATACGCAGTATTTT. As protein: CASSPTTDTQYF.

This CDR3 reads CASSLGQGAIEQFF. In DNA form, the CDR3 reads TGTGCCAGCAGCCTGGGACAGGGGGCTATTGAGCAGTTCTTC. The chain links TRBV13 to TRBJ2-1; 12 nucleotides align to TRBD1. CDR3 length equals 14 residues. V shed 5 bases, J shed 9 bases, and the junction held 5 bases outside the gene matches. CDR1 is PRHDT, CDR2 FYEKMQ, per germline (reference sequence).

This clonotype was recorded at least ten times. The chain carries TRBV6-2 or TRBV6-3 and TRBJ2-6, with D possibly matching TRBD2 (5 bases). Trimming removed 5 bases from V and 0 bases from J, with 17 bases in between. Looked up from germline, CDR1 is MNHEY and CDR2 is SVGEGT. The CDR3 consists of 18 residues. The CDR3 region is CASSPPTSSFSGANVLTF. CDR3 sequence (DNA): TGTGCCAGCAGTCCACCGACCTCTAGCTTCTCTGGGGCCAACGTCCTGACTTTC.

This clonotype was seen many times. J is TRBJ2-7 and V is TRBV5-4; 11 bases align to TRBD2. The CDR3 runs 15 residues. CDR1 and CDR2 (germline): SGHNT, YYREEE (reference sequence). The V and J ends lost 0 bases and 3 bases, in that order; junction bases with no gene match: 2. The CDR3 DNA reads TGTGCCAGCAGCTTGGGACTAGCGGGGAACTACGAGCAGTACTTC. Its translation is CASSLGLAGNYEQYF.

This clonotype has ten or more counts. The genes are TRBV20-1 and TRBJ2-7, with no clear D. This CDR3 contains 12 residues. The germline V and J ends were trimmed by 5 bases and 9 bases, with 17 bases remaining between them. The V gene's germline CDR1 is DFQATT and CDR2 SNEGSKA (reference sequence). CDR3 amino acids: CSAASDGARQYF. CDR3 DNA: TGCAGTGCTGCCTCGGACGGAGCGAGGCAGTACTTC.

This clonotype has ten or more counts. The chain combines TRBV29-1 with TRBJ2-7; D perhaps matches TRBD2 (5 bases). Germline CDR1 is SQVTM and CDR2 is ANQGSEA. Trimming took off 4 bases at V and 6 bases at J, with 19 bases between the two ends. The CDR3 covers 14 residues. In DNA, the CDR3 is TGCAGCGTTGTGGGCCAGGTGGGTGCGGGCGAGCAGTACTTC. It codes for CSVVGQVGAGEQYF.

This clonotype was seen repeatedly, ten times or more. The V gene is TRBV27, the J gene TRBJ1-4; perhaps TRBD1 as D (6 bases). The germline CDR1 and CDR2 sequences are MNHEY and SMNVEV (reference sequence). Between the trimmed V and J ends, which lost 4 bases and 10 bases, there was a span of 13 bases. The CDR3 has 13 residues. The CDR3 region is CASSSRQVGKLFF. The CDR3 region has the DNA TGTGCCAGCAGTTCGAGACAGGTTGGAAAACTGTTTTTT.

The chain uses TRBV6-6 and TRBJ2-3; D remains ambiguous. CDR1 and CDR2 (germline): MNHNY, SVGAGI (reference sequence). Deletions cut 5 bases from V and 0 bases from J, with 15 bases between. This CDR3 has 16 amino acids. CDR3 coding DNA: TGTGCCAGCAGTACCTCGGACGGAGCTAGCACAGATACGCAGTATTTT. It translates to CASSTSDGASTDTQYF.

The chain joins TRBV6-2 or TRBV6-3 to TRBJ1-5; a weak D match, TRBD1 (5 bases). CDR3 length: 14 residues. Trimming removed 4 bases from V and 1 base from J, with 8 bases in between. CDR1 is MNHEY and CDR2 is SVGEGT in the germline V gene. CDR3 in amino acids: CASSWTQSNQPQHF. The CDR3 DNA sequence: TGTGCCAGCAGTTGGACACAAAGCAATCAGCCCCAGCATTTT.

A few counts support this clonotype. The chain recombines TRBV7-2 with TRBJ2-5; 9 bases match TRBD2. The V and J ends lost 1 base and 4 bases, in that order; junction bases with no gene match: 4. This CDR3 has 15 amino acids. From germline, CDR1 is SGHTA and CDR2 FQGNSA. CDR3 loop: CASSLGRGRGETQYF. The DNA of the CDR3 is TGTGCCAGCAGCTTAGGGCGCGGGAGGGGAGAGACCCAGTACTTC.